This paragraph reports one T cell receptor (beta chain). The antigen is not known. 13 Jbeta primers and 60 Vbeta primers were used for the PCR. Here immunoSEQ multiplex PCR was the method, and the copy in TCRdb shows in-frame clones only, minus some. The sample lists around 200,000 clones, 65% to 90% occurring once. The data are from a study of cytomegalovirus exposure and HLA in healthy donors. Study in general: As an earlier analysis found, 150 million to 200 million T cells yielded about 120 million unique TCR beta sequences. The study's findings and limits: Donor immune exposure was known only as CMV serostatus.

The junction had 10 bases not matched to a gene; V was cut back by 5 bases and J by 8 bases. This CDR3 is built from 15 residues. CDR1 and CDR2 (germline): SEHNR, FQNEAQ (reference sequence). V is TRBV7-9 and J is TRBJ1-4; 8 bases agree with TRBD1. The origin of this receptor is a woman aged 50 to 60 in good health and CMV-seronegative. Material for sequencing was PBMCs. Here the CDR3 reads CASSLQGQASEKLFF. The CDR3, as DNA: TGTGCCAGCAGCCTGCAGGGACAGGCGAGCGAAAAACTGTTTTTT.